A selection of T cell receptor beta chains follows, all from one sample in a study of T cell changes during pregnancy in multiple sclerosis. The data were produced by immunoSEQ multiplex PCR, yet TCRdb's version contains in-frame clones alone and is incomplete. The profile shows about 70,000 clones, about 95% of them singletons. The source was peripheral blood, collected in the third trimester of pregnancy. The receptors shown here come from a female donor with multiple sclerosis, enrolled in a pregnancy study. The CDR3 runs from the conserved cysteine through the conserved F or W. D genes are given only for firm matches. Where a row states a size, it is once, few, many or the class of an expanded clone; other rows omit it.

TRBV30	TRBJ1-5	.	.	TGTGCCTGGAGTAGGACAGTAATGAATCAGCCCCAGCATTTT	CAWSRTVMNQPQHF
TRBV9	TRBJ2-1	.	.	TGTGCCAGCAGCGTAGCGGCACAGGGCCTACTAGTAAATGAGCAGTTCTTC	CASSVAAQGLLVNEQFF
TRBV29-1	TRBJ1-1	TRBD1	.	TGCAGCGTCTACAGACAGGGGGCAACTGAAGCTTTCTTT	CSVYRQGATEAFF
TRBV13	TRBJ1-5	.	.	TGTGCCAGCAGCTTGCGTCGTACAGGAAACAATCAGCCCCAGCATTTT	CASSLRRTGNNQPQHF
TRBV7-2	TRBJ2-7	.	.	TGTGCCAGCAGCGAGAGATACGAGCAGTACTTC	CASSERYEQYF
TRBV19	TRBJ1-2	TRBD1	.	TGTGCCAGTAGCTTGACAGGGGTCTATGGCTACACCTTC	CASSLTGVYGYTF
TRBV10-3	TRBJ1-1	TRBD1	.	TGTGCCATCAGTCCCCCCGGACAGGGGCGGGAGGCTTTCTTT	CAISPPGQGREAFF
TRBV19	TRBJ1-5	.	.	TGTGCCAGTAGTAAAGAAGGGGGTGGAGGTAATCAGCCCCAGCATTTT	CASSKEGGGGNQPQHF
TRBV9	TRBJ1-1	.	few	TGTGCCAGCAGCCCGGTACAGGGTGGTGTTGCTTTCTTT	CASSPVQGGVAFF
TRBV7-3	TRBJ2-3	TRBD2	.	TGTGCCAGCAGCACTAGCGGGTCCCCTACAGATACGCAGTATTTT	CASSTSGSPTDTQYF
TRBV5-4	TRBJ1-4	.	.	TGTGCCAGCAGCCCATACGAAAGGACTGCAACTAATGAAAAACTGTTTTTT	CASSPYERTATNEKLFF
TRBV6-6	TRBJ2-7	.	.	TGTGCCAGCAAGGGGCGGGGATCTTACGAGCAGTACTTC	CASKGRGSYEQYF
TRBV5-6	TRBJ2-1	.	.	TGTGCCAGCAGCTTTGGGGGCAACAATGAGCAGTTCTTC	CASSFGGNNEQFF
TRBV7-9	TRBJ1-1	.	.	TGTGCCAGCAGCGCGGCGGACAGAGGGAACACTGAAGCTTTCTTT	CASSAADRGNTEAFF
TRBV9	TRBJ2-3	TRBD2	.	TGTGCCAGCAGCGTCGGTAGCGGGGGGTTCACAGATACGCAGTATTTT	CASSVGSGGFTDTQYF
TRBV7-6	TRBJ2-7	TRBD2	.	TGTGCCAGCAGTTTGTTAACTAGCGGGGACGAGCAGTACTTC	CASSLLTSGDEQYF
TRBV7-2	TRBJ2-5	TRBD2	.	TGTGCCAGCAGCCTAGGAGCGGGGGGGAAGGAGACCCAGTACTTC	CASSLGAGGKETQYF
TRBV4-1	TRBJ1-6	TRBD1	.	TGCGCCAGCAGCCAAGCAGGGGGACGATCACCCCTCCACTTT	CASSQAGGRSPLHF
TRBV9	TRBJ1-5	.	.	TGTGCCAGCAGCGTAGTGGCCCAGGGTCAGCCCCAGCATTTT	CASSVVAQGQPQHF
TRBV7-2	TRBJ2-5	TRBD2	once	TGTGCCAGCAGCCCCCGGACTAGCGGGGGAAAAGGGACCCAGTACTTC	CASSPRTSGGKGTQYF
TRBV2	TRBJ2-1	TRBD2	.	TGTGCCAGCACCCTCGGACTAGCGGGGGCATACAATGAGCAGTTCTTC	CASTLGLAGAYNEQFF
TRBV7-3	TRBJ1-1	TRBD1	.	TGTGCCAGCAGCTTGATGACAGGGACGAACACTGAAGCTTTCTTT	CASSLMTGTNTEAFF
TRBV5-4	TRBJ1-4	TRBD1	once	TGTGCCAGCAGCTTGGCAGGGGGTAATGAAAAACTGTTTTTT	CASSLAGGNEKLFF
TRBV11-1	TRBJ1-1	.	.	TGTGCCAGCCTCCGGAGGGGTCCGGGCGCAATGAACACTGAAGCTTTCTTT	CASLRRGPGAMNTEAFF
TRBV11-3	TRBJ1-1	TRBD1	.	TGTGCCAGCAGCCGGACAGGGTCGGTCACTGAAGCTTTCTTT	CASSRTGSVTEAFF
TRBV5-1	TRBJ1-4	.	once	TGCGCCAGCAGCTTGCCCCAGGGAGAAAAACTGTTTTTT	CASSLPQGEKLFF
TRBV11-3	TRBJ2-3	TRBD2	.	TGTGCCAGCAGCTCCGGACTAGCGGGGGTCGCAGATACGCAGTATTTT	CASSSGLAGVADTQYF
TRBV29-1	TRBJ2-7	.	.	TGCAGCGTTGAACGTAGGGGCGGGGACAGCTCCTACGAGCAGTACTTC	CSVERRGGDSSYEQYF
TRBV7-2	TRBJ1-2	.	.	TGTGCCAGCACCCCTGGACAGACGGGCTACACCTTC	CASTPGQTGYTF
TRBV28	TRBJ1-4	.	.	TGTGCCAGCAGCACCTCCGGAGCAACTAATGAAAAACTGTTTTTT	CASSTSGATNEKLFF
TRBV7-2	TRBJ2-5	TRBD2	.	TGTGCCAGCAGCTTAGTGACTAGCGGGGGGGCCAGAGAGACCCAGTACTTC	CASSLVTSGGARETQYF
TRBV7-8	TRBJ1-2	.	.	TGTGCCAGCAGCTTAACACGGGGGGGAGCTAACTATGGCTACACCTTC	CASSLTRGGANYGYTF